Sequencing of this T cell receptor (beta chain) was carried out in a study of technical replicates of blood from several donors. This CDR3 is built from 15 residues. Losses at the gene ends were 0 bases for V and 4 bases for J; bases not matched to a gene: 2. Germline CDR1 SGDLS, CDR2 YYNGEE. The table lists this clone with a count of one. TCRdb's copy holds only in-frame clones and misses some; the assay was immunoSEQ multiplex PCR. The sample consists of some 70,000 clones, 95% to 97% of them appearing once. The sample was T cells isolated from PBMCs. This sequence was found in a human donor in good health. The chain couples TRBV9 to TRBJ2-7; 12 positions agree with TRBD2. CDR3 region: CASSVGLAGVYEQYF. As DNA, the CDR3 is TGTGCCAGCAGCGTAGGACTAGCGGGAGTATACGAGCAGTACTTC.